This TCR beta chain came from a study of cytomegalovirus exposure and HLA in healthy donors. Study-level background: The same platform used for the approximately 670 first-cohort repertoires was also used for the roughly 120 validation repertoires, as a later analysis reported. Findings of the study overall: According to the study, roughly 160 TCR beta chains were cytomegalovirus-associated.

Concerning this clone itself: The antigen is undetermined.

The protocol was immunoSEQ multiplex PCR, while the TCRdb copy is restricted to in-frame clones and leaves out a portion. Here the sample spans over 250,000 clones, 65% to 90% being singletons. The sequence was collected from a woman aged 18-29 years in good health and CMV-seronegative. Input material: PBMCs.

DNA for the CDR3: TGTGCCAGCAAATGGACTAGCGGGTATCAAGAGACCCAGTACTTC. It specifies CASKWTSGYQETQYF. This chain joins TRBV28 and TRBJ2-5; 11 bases match TRBD2. The CDR3 sequence is 15 residues long. Germline CDR1 reads MDHEN; CDR2 reads SYDVKM. J gave up 2 bases and V 7 bases, and 6 bases lay outside the gene matches.